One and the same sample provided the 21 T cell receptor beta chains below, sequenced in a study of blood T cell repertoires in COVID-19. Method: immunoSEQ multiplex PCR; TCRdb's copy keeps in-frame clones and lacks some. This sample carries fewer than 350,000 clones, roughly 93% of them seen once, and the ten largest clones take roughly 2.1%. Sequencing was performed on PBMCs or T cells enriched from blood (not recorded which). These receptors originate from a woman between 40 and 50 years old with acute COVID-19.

This CDR3 is CASSRDRDSNQPQHF. DNA of the CDR3: TGTGCCAGCTCGCGCGACAGGGATAGCAATCAGCCCCAGCATTTT. The V call is TRBV18, the J call TRBJ1-5, with 7 bases that match TRBD1. There are 15 residues in the CDR3. Germline V gives CDR1 KGHSH, CDR2 LQKENI. V shed 6 bases, J shed 0 bases, and the junction held 5 bases outside the gene matches.

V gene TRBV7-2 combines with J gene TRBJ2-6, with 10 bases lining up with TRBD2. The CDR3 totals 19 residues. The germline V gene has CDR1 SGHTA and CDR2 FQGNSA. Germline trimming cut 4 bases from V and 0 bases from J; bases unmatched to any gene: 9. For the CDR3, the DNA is TGTGCCAGCAGCTCCGGGACTAGCGCGTTTCGCTCTGGGGCCAACGTCCTGACTTTC. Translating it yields CASSSGTSAFRSGANVLTF.

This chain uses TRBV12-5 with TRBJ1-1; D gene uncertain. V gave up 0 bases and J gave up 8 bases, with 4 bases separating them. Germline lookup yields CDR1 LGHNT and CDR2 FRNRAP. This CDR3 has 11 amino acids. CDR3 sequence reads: CASGLVREAFF. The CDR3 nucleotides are TGTGCTAGTGGTTTGGTACGGGAAGCTTTCTTT.

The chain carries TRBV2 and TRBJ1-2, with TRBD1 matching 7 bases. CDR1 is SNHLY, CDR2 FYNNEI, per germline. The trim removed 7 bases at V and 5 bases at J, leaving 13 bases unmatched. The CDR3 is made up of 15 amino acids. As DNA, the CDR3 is TGTGCCAGCAAGGTGGTGCGGGACAGCCTATATGGCTACACCTTC. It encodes CASKVVRDSLYGYTF.

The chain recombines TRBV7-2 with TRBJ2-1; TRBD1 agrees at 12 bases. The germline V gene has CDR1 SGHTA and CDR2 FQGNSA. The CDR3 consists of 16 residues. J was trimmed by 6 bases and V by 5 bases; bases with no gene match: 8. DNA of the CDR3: TGTGCCAGCAGCCCAAGGGACAGGGGGCGAGTCAATGAGCAGTTCTTC. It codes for CASSPRDRGRVNEQFF.

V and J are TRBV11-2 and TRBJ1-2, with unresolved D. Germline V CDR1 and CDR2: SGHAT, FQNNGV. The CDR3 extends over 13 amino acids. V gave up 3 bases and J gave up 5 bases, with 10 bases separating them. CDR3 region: CASSLGPWYGYTF. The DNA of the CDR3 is TGTGCCAGCAGCTTGGGCCCCTGGTATGGCTACACCTTC.

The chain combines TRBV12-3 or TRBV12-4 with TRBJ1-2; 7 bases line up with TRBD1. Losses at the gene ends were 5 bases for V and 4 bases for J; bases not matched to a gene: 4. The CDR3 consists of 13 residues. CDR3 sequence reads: CASSARQGYGYTF. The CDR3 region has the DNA TGTGCCAGCAGTGCCCGACAGGGCTATGGCTACACCTTC.

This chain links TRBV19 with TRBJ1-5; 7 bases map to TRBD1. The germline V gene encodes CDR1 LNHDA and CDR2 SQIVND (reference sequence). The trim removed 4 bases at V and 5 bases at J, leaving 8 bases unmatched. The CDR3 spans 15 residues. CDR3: CASSRTGDGDQPQHF. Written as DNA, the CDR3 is TGTGCCAGTAGTAGAACAGGGGACGGTGATCAGCCCCAGCATTTT.

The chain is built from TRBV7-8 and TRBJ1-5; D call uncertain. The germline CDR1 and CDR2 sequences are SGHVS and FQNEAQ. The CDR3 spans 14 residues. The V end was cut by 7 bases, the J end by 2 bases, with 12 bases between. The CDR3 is CASKAGSGNQPQHF. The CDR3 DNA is TGTGCCAGCAAGGCGGGAAGTGGCAATCAGCCCCAGCATTTT. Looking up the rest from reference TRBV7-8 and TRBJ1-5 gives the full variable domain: GAGVSQSPRYKVAKRGQDVALRCDPISGHVSLFWYQQALGQGPEFLTYFQNEAQLDKSGLPSDRFFAERPEGSVSTLKIQRTQQEDSAVYLCASKAGSGNQPQHFGDGTRLSIL.

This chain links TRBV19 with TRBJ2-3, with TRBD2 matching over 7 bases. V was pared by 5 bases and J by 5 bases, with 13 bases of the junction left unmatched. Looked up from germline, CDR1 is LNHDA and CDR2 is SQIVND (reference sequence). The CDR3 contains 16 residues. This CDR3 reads CASSSPSSGARDTQYF. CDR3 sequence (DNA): TGTGCCAGTAGTTCCCCGTCCAGCGGGGCTAGAGATACGCAGTATTTT. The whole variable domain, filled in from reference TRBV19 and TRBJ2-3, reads DGGITQSPKYLFRKEGQNVTLSCEQNLNHDAMYWYRQDPGQGLRLIYYSQIVNDFQKGDIAEGYSVSREKKESFPLTVTSAQKNPTAFYLCASSSPSSGARDTQYFGPGTRLTVL.

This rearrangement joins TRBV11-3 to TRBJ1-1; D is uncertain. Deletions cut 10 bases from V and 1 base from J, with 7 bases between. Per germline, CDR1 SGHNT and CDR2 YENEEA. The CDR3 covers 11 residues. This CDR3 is CATERNTEAFF. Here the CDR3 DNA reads TGTGCCACCGAGAGGAACACTGAAGCTTTCTTT.

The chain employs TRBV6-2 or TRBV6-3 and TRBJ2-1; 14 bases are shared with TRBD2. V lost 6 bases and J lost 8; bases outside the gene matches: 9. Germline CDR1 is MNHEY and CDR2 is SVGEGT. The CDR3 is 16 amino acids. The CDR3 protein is CASSSPGTSGSYEQFF. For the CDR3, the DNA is TGTGCCAGCAGCTCACCGGGGACTAGCGGGAGTTATGAGCAGTTCTTC.

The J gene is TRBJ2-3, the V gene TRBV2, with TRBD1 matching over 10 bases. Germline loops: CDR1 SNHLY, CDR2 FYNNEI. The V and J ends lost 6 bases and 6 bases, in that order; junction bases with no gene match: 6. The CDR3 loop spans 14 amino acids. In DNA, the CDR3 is TGTGCCAGCAGCAGGGACAGGGGTATTGATACGCAGTATTTT. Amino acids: CASSRDRGIDTQYF.

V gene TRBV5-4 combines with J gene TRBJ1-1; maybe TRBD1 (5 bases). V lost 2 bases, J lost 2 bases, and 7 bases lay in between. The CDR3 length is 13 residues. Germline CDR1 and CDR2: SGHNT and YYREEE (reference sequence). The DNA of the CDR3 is TGTGCCAGCAGCTTTGACAGCAACACTGAAGCTTTCTTT. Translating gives CASSFDSNTEAFF.

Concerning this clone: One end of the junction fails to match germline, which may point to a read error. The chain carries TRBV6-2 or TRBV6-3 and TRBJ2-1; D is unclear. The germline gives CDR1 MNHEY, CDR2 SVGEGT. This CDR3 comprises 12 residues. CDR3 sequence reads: CASSSSHTKPLF. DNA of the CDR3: TGTGCCAGCAGTTCGTCCCATACCAAGCCCCTCTTC.

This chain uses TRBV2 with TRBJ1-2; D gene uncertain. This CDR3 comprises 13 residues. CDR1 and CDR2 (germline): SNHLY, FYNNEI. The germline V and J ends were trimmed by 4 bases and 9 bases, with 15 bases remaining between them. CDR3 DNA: TGTGCCAGCAGTGTGGTGCGGGATGTAAGCTACACCTTC. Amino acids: CASSVVRDVSYTF.

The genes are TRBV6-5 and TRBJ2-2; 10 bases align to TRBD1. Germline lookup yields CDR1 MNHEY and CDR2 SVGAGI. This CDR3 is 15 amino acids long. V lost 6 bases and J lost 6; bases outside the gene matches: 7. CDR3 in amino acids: CASRVGDRGAGELFF. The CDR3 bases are TGTGCCAGCAGGGTCGGGGACAGGGGTGCCGGGGAGCTGTTTTTT.

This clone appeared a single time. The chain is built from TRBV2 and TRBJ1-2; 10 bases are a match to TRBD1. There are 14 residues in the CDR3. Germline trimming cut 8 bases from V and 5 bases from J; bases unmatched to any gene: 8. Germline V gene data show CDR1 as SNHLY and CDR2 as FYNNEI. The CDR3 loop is CASPGQGNSYGYTF. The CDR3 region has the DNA TGTGCCAGCCCGGGACAGGGGAATTCATATGGCTACACCTTC.

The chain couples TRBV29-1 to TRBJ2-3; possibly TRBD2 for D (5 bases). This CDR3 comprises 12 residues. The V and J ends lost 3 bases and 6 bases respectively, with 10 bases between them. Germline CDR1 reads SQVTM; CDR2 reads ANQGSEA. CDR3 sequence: CSVEARRDTQYF. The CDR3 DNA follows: TGCAGCGTTGAGGCGAGGAGGGATACGCAGTATTTT.

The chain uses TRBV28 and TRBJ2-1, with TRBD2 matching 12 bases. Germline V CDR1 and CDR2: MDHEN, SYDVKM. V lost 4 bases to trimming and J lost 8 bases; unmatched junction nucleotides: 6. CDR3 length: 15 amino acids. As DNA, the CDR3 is TGTGCCAGCAGTTCTCCTAGCGGGGGGGTGGATGAGCAGTTCTTC. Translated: CASSSPSGGVDEQFF.

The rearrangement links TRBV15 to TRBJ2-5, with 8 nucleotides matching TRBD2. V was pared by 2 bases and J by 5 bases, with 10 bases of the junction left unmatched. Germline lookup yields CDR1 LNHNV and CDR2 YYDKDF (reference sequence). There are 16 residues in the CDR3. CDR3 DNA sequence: TGTGCCACCAGCAGACCCCCGGGACTAGGAGAGGAGACCCAGTACTTC. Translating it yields CATSRPPGLGEETQYF.